The next 25 T cell receptor beta chains were all read from a single sample in a study of shared T cell receptors in the human thymus. TCRdb keeps only in-frame clones here, not all; method: immunoSEQ multiplex PCR. The sample has roughly 700,000 clones; roughly 88% are singletons. The sample was also reused in another study, on human thymus T cells.

The sequenced sample consisted of thymocytes. Every receptor here comes from a boy under two years old with a congenital heart defect.

This clone was recorded once. The CDR3 nucleotides read TGTGCCAGCAGTCCATTACAGGGGGGACTAAGGGGGTACAATGAGCAGTTCTTC. It yields the protein CASSPLQGGLRGYNEQFF. This chain links TRBV28 with TRBJ2-1; D might be TRBD1 (8 bases). This CDR3 comprises 18 residues. Trimming pared 5 bases from V and 4 bases from J, leaving 24 bases between. CDR1 is MDHEN and CDR2 is SYDVKM in the germline V gene.

The gene calls are TRBV6-1 and TRBJ1-1, with D possibly TRBD1 on 5 matching bases. CDR1 MNHNS and CDR2 SASEGT come from the germline V gene. Trimming removed 5 bases at V and 5 bases at J, with 15 bases between. The CDR3 is made up of 14 amino acids. As DNA, the CDR3 is TGTGCCAGCAGTCCACGGGGGGGGTGGACTGAAGCTTTCTTT. This encodes CASSPRGGWTEAFF.

The J gene is TRBJ2-3, the V gene TRBV5-6, with 10 bases identical to TRBD1. Germline values: CDR1 SGHDT, CDR2 YYEEEE. V was clipped by 4 bases and J by 3 bases; unmatched bases: 5. CDR3 size: 15 residues. The CDR3 DNA is TGTGCCAGCAGCAACAGGACAGGGGGAACAGATACGCAGTATTTT. The encoded protein is CASSNRTGGTDTQYF.

The chain is built from TRBV10-2 and TRBJ2-7, with TRBD2 as a possible D gene (6 bases). Germline V gene lookup returns CDR1 WSHSY and CDR2 SAAADI. The CDR3 is 14 residues long. V was pared by 1 base and J by 5 bases, with 12 bases between. The CDR3 region is CASSELEGRDEQYF. The CDR3, as DNA: TGCGCCAGCAGTGAGTTGGAGGGTCGGGACGAGCAGTACTTC.

The chain combines TRBV6-5 with TRBJ1-3; no clear D. The V end was cut by 4 bases, the J end by 4 bases, with 14 bases between. This CDR3 is 15 amino acids long. The germline V gene encodes CDR1 MNHEY and CDR2 SVGAGI. The CDR3 nucleotides are TGTGCCAGCAGTTCCGGTCCCCCGGGAGGAAACACCATATATTTT. Its protein product is CASSSGPPGGNTIYF.

This clone was detected once. The genes are TRBV4-3 and TRBJ2-1; D is perhaps TRBD2 (5 bases). Deletions cut 0 bases from V and 6 bases from J, with 15 bases between. This CDR3 region has 16 residues. Germline CDR1 LGHNA, CDR2 YSLEER. Here the CDR3 reads CASSQEIYSEGNEQFF. CDR3 nucleotide sequence: TGCGCCAGCAGCCAAGAGATTTATAGCGAAGGCAATGAGCAGTTCTTC.

V is TRBV7-2 and J is TRBJ2-1, with D unresolved. CDR3 length: 16 residues. Trimming took 0 bases from V and 10 from J, leaving 19 bases between them. CDR1 is SGHTA, CDR2 FQGNSA, per germline. CDR3 amino acids: CASSLASGDGVGEQFF. As DNA, the CDR3 is TGTGCCAGCAGCTTAGCCTCCGGAGACGGCGTTGGGGAGCAGTTCTTC.

V and J are TRBV29-1 and TRBJ2-7; the match to TRBD2 covers 9 bases. Germline V gives CDR1 SQVTM, CDR2 ANQGSEA. CDR3 length equals 22 residues. J gave up 0 bases and V 5 bases, and 29 bases lay outside the gene matches. This CDR3 is CSVQIPVKTFRSRLADSYEQYF. The CDR3 nucleotides read TGCAGCGTTCAAATCCCAGTAAAAACTTTTCGTAGTCGACTAGCGGACTCCTACGAGCAGTACTTC.

The rearrangement uses TRBV4-1 and TRBJ1-2, with D maybe TRBD1 (5 bases). V was cut by 1 base and J by 4 bases, with 13 bases left in between. Looked up from germline, CDR1 is MGHRA and CDR2 is YSYEKL. This CDR3 region has 15 residues. The CDR3 DNA sequence: TGCGCCAGCAGCCAAGTGCCTCAGGGTCCCTATGGCTACACCTTC. The encoded protein is CASSQVPQGPYGYTF.

The chain is built from TRBV28 and TRBJ2-7; 9 bases are a match to TRBD2. The CDR3 has 16 residues. V shed 3 bases and J 5 bases; nucleotides not matched to a gene: 11. Germline V gene sequence: CDR1 MDHEN, CDR2 SYDVKM. CDR3 DNA: TGTGCCAGCAGTTTTTGGGCCAGCGGGAGGCAGGACGAGCAGTACTTC. It encodes CASSFWASGRQDEQYF.

This clone was detected only once. The J gene is TRBJ1-1, the V gene TRBV30; no clear D. V was pared by 0 bases and J by 0 bases, with 11 bases between. CDR1 GTSNPN and CDR2 SVGIG come from the germline V gene (reference sequence). This CDR3 contains 15 residues. The CDR3 DNA reads as TGTGCCTGGAGTGTAAAGCCTCATTTGAACACTGAAGCTTTCTTT. This translates into CAWSVKPHLNTEAFF.

This clone has a handful of counts. V is TRBV19 and J is TRBJ1-2; 9 bases match TRBD1. The germline V gene encodes CDR1 LNHDA and CDR2 SQIVND (reference sequence). V shed 5 bases and J 8 bases; nucleotides not matched to a gene: 9. The CDR3 runs to 14 residues. The CDR3 region is CASSPGQGLRGYTF. The CDR3 DNA sequence: TGTGCCAGTAGTCCGGGACAGGGACTTAGGGGCTACACCTTC.

The V gene is TRBV6-1, the J gene TRBJ1-1; 7 bases map to TRBD1. Germline loops: CDR1 MNHNS, CDR2 SASEGT. The length of the CDR3 is 14 residues. Trimming cost V 8 bases and J 4 bases; bases outside gene matches: 10. The CDR3 region is CASAQGGGFTEAFF. CDR3 nucleotides: TGTGCCAGCGCCCAAGGGGGCGGTTTCACTGAAGCTTTCTTT.

Comment on this clone: Other DNA sequences from this sample encode an identical CDR3 as well. The V call is TRBV4-3, the J call TRBJ2-7; no definite D call. This CDR3 is built from 15 residues. Germline V gene data show CDR1 as LGHNA and CDR2 as YSLEER. The germline V and J ends were trimmed by 1 base and 0 bases, with 10 bases remaining between them. This CDR3 reads CASSQGDSSSYEQYF. DNA for the CDR3: TGCGCCAGCAGCCAAGGCGACTCCTCCTCCTACGAGCAGTACTTC.

The chain is built from TRBV27 and TRBJ2-7; TRBD2 might be the D (6 bases). Germline V lookup: CDR1 MNHEY, CDR2 SMNVEV (reference sequence). This CDR3 comprises 14 residues. Trimming removed 8 bases at V and 5 bases at J, with 19 bases between. CDR3 protein: CASGWHRESNEQYF. The CDR3 DNA sequence: TGTGCCAGCGGCTGGCATCGGGAGAGCAACGAGCAGTACTTC.

In DNA form, the CDR3 reads TGTGCTAGTACGCGGGAGAGGGGAGAGACCCAGTACTTC. It translates to CASTRERGETQYF. The V and J genes are TRBV12-5 and TRBJ2-5, with 7 bases lining up with TRBD2. Germline trimming cut 8 bases from V and 4 bases from J; bases unmatched to any gene: 7. Germline CDR1 LGHNT, CDR2 FRNRAP. The CDR3 totals 13 residues.

This chain links TRBV29-1 with TRBJ2-3; D perhaps matches TRBD1 (6 bases). The germline CDR1 and CDR2 sequences are SQVTM and ANQGSEA. Trimming took off 3 bases at V and 1 base at J, with 14 bases between the two ends. The CDR3 contains 15 residues. CDR3 protein: CSVEDTGHRTDTQYF. The DNA for the CDR3 is TGCAGCGTTGAGGATACGGGACACCGCACAGATACGCAGTATTTT.

The DNA of the CDR3 is TGTGCCTGGAGTGAATCTTGGTTTCGAGGGAGGACCTACGAGCAGTACTTC. Encoded protein: CAWSESWFRGRTYEQYF. This chain links TRBV30 with TRBJ2-7; TRBD2 might be the D (6 bases). The germline V gene encodes CDR1 GTSNPN and CDR2 SVGIG (reference sequence). CDR3 length equals 17 residues. Trimming removed 1 base from V and 2 bases from J, with 21 bases in between.

This clone was picked up a small number of times. V usage is TRBV5-6 and J usage is TRBJ1-3, with D unclear. The CDR3 sequence is 15 residues long. Germline values: CDR1 SGHDT, CDR2 YYEEEE. V shed 0 bases and J shed 2 bases, with 9 bases lying between them. The CDR3 protein is CASSLDRFPGNTIYF. Here the CDR3 DNA reads TGTGCCAGCAGCTTGGATCGGTTCCCTGGAAACACCATATATTTT.

The chain employs TRBV19 and TRBJ2-2; 7 bases agree with TRBD1. J lost 0 bases, V lost 10 bases, and 8 bases had no gene match. Germline loops: CDR1 LNHDA, CDR2 SQIVND (reference sequence). This CDR3 comprises 15 residues. In DNA, the CDR3 is TGTGCCACCAAGAGGGGGCGGACGAACACCGGGGAGCTGTTTTTT. This sequence encodes CATKRGRTNTGELFF.

J is TRBJ2-2 and V is TRBV2; TRBD2 matches at 10 bases. Germline V gene data show CDR1 as SNHLY and CDR2 as FYNNEI. This CDR3 has 19 amino acids. V shed 2 bases, J shed 5 bases, and the junction held 14 bases outside the gene matches. CDR3 bases: TGTGCCAGCAGTGAATGGGGGACTAGCGTAGACCAAATAACCGGGGAGCTGTTTTTT. It encodes CASSEWGTSVDQITGELFF.

CDR3 coding DNA: TGCGCCAGCAGCCAAGTATCAGCGGGGTACTACAATGAGCAGTTCTTC. It translates to CASSQVSAGYYNEQFF. The rearrangement links TRBV4-3 to TRBJ2-1; TRBD2 aligns across 7 bases. Germline CDR1 is LGHNA and CDR2 is YSLEER. V gave up 1 base and J gave up 3 bases; unmatched junction bases: 6. The CDR3 has 16 residues.

The chain is built from TRBV2 and TRBJ2-7, with TRBD2 matching over 11 bases. The CDR3 length is 13 residues. Trimming removed 11 bases from V and 4 bases from J; junction bases left unmatched: 7. The V gene's germline CDR1 is SNHLY and CDR2 FYNNEI. CDR3 in DNA: TGTGCCTGGTCGACTAGCGGGGCATACGAGCAGTACTTC. Amino acid sequence: CAWSTSGAYEQYF.

Comment on this clone: The sample has other DNA sequences that encode this CDR3 too. J is TRBJ2-7 and V is TRBV7-9; D uncertain. CDR1 is SEHNR, CDR2 FQNEAQ, per germline (reference sequence). V was clipped by 5 bases and J by 2 bases, with 7 bases between them. The CDR3 length is 12 residues. CDR3 sequence (DNA): TGTGCCAGCAGCCCCCTTCCCTACGAGCAGTACTTC. This encodes CASSPLPYEQYF. The complete variable domain, with remaining parts taken from reference TRBV7-9 and TRBJ2-7, reads DTGVSQNPRHKITKRGQNVTFRCDPISEHNRLYWYRQTLGQGPEFLTYFQNEAQLEKSRLLSDRFSAERPKGSFSTLEIQRTEQGDSAMYLCASSPLPYEQYFGPGTRLTVT.

V is TRBV15 and J is TRBJ2-7, with 7 bases fitting TRBD1. CDR1 and CDR2 from the germline V gene are LNHNV and YYDKDF (reference sequence). The CDR3 covers 16 residues. The V and J ends lost 3 bases and 2 bases, in that order; junction bases with no gene match: 10. CDR3 residues: CATSRTGISPTYEQYF. CDR3 coding DNA: TGTGCCACCAGCAGGACAGGGATCTCCCCGACCTACGAGCAGTACTTC.